These 28 T cell receptor beta chains were all obtained from the same sample, sequenced in a study of PD-1 blockade in mismatch repair-deficient tumors (TCRdb year 2017). Libraries were constructed by the immunoSEQ multiplex PCR assay. This immuneACCESS table, as held by TCRdb, lists in-frame sequences with V and J called but not all clones. Of the missing ones, under half trace to an unresolved V gene in checked studies; the others have no known cause. The sample table lists tens of thousands of clones, 60% to 80% of them with a count of one. The top ten constitute roughly 6% of the sample. The sample in question was peripheral blood, obtained 2 weeks after starting pembrolizumab. These receptor sequences come from an adult with mismatch repair-deficient cancer.

The rearrangement joins TRBV2 to TRBJ1-6, with D possibly being TRBD1 (5 bases). The CDR3 spans 15 residues. The V and J ends lost 4 bases and 3 bases respectively, with 10 bases between them. Germline CDR1 and CDR2: SNHLY and FYNNEI. CDR3 sequence (DNA): TGTGCCAGCAGTGGGGACGCTGTCTATAATTCACCCCTCCACTTT. As protein: CASSGDAVYNSPLHF. The full variable domain, its missing parts supplied by reference TRBV2 and TRBJ1-6, is EPEVTQTPSHQVTQMGQEVILRCVPISNHLYFYWYRQILGQKVEFLVSFYNNEISEKSEIFDDQFSVERPDGSNFTLKIRSTKLEDSAMYFCASSGDAVYNSPLHFGNGTRLTVT.

This chain uses TRBV9 with TRBJ2-5, with 7 bases fitting TRBD2. Germline V lookup: CDR1 SGDLS, CDR2 YYNGEE. Unmatched junction bases numbered 7, after V lost 0 bases and J lost 5 bases. The CDR3 has 15 amino acids. The CDR3 loop is CASSVEGGSTETQYF. The CDR3, as DNA: TGTGCCAGCAGCGTAGAGGGCGGGAGTACCGAGACCCAGTACTTC.

The CDR3 loop is CASSFRDRGEQYF. The CDR3 nucleotides read TGCGCCAGCAGCTTTCGGGACAGGGGAGAGCAGTACTTC. The gene calls are TRBV5-1 and TRBJ2-7, with 10 bases that match TRBD1. This CDR3 has 13 amino acids. V was pared by 2 bases and J by 7 bases, with 3 bases of the junction left unmatched. Germline assignment: CDR1 SGHRS and CDR2 YFSETQ.

The chain carries TRBV7-6 and TRBJ1-1; D gene uncertain. CDR1 and CDR2 from the germline V gene are SGHVS and FNYEAQ. Trimming left V 1 base short and J 3 bases short, with 6 bases between. This CDR3 spans 13 amino acids. The CDR3 DNA reads TGTGCCAGCAGCTTAGTACGGGACACTGAAGCTTTCTTT. This sequence encodes CASSLVRDTEAFF.

The genes are TRBV2 and TRBJ2-1; TRBD2 aligns across 14 bases. The CDR3 length is 14 residues. Losses at the gene ends were 6 bases for V and 8 bases for J; bases not matched to a gene: 3. CDR1 is SNHLY, CDR2 FYNNEI, per germline. CDR3 amino acids: CASRGLAGGHEQFF. The CDR3 nucleotides read TGTGCCAGCAGAGGACTAGCGGGAGGCCATGAGCAGTTCTTC. The full variable domain, with the rest looked up from reference TRBV2 and TRBJ2-1, is EPEVTQTPSHQVTQMGQEVILRCVPISNHLYFYWYRQILGQKVEFLVSFYNNEISEKSEIFDDQFSVERPDGSNFTLKIRSTKLEDSAMYFCASRGLAGGHEQFFGPGTRLTVL.

V gene TRBV7-6 combines with J gene TRBJ2-1, with 10 bases matching TRBD2. The CDR3 is 19 residues long. The trim removed 1 base at V and 4 bases at J, leaving 13 bases unmatched. Per the germline V gene, CDR1 is SGHVS and CDR2 is FNYEAQ. The CDR3 protein is CASSLVLAGERGVYNEQFF. CDR3 in DNA: TGTGCCAGCAGCTTAGTTCTAGCGGGAGAAAGGGGGGTATACAATGAGCAGTTCTTC.

The gene calls are TRBV5-1 and TRBJ1-5; D unclear. CDR1 and CDR2 from the germline V gene are SGHRS and YFSETQ. The CDR3 has 13 amino acids. The V end lost 0 bases, the J end lost 7 bases, and 8 bases lay between the germline ends. The CDR3 here is CASSLDPTQPQHF. The CDR3 DNA is TGCGCCAGCAGCTTGGATCCTACCCAGCCCCAGCATTTT.

J is TRBJ1-2 and V is TRBV18, with D perhaps matching TRBD1 (5 bases). This CDR3 contains 14 residues. The V and J ends lost 6 bases and 8 bases respectively, with 19 bases between them. The germline V gene encodes CDR1 KGHSH and CDR2 LQKENI. The CDR3 DNA is TGTGCCAGCTCTTTCGAGGGGTTCGCTGGGGGCTACACCTTC. Its translation is CASSFEGFAGGYTF.

The chain links TRBV5-1 to TRBJ2-2; TRBD2 matches 8 bases. The CDR3 contains 16 residues. Trimming removed 2 bases from V and 1 base from J; junction bases left unmatched: 4. Germline CDR1 is SGHRS and CDR2 is YFSETQ. The CDR3 spells CASSFNLAGNTGELFF. The CDR3 region has the DNA TGCGCCAGCAGCTTTAATCTAGCGGGGAACACCGGGGAGCTGTTTTTT.

The table lists this clone with a few counts. This chain connects TRBV12-5 to TRBJ2-7; 7 bases agree with TRBD1. The CDR3 consists of 13 residues. Germline V gene data show CDR1 as LGHNT and CDR2 as FRNRAP. The trim removed 6 bases at V and 7 bases at J, leaving 9 bases unmatched. The CDR3 nucleotides are TGTGCTAGTGGCCCCGACAGGGAGAGGGAGCAGTACTTC. This codes for CASGPDREREQYF.

J is TRBJ2-5 and V is TRBV5-4, with D tentatively TRBD1 (7 bases). This CDR3 has 14 amino acids. CDR1 and CDR2 from the germline V gene are SGHNT and YYREEE (reference sequence). With 4 bases removed from V and 4 bases from J, the gap between germline ends came to 14 bases. CDR3 DNA sequence: TGTGCCAGCAGCCCCCGTCAGGGGGGAGAGACCCAGTACTTC. Translated, it gives CASSPRQGGETQYF.

This CDR3 is CASSRDRASDEQYF. CDR3 DNA sequence: TGCGCCAGCAGCCGGGACAGGGCTTCCGACGAGCAGTACTTC. The chain carries TRBV5-1 and TRBJ2-7; 9 bases align to TRBD1. The trim removed 4 bases at V and 5 bases at J, leaving 7 bases unmatched. Looked up from germline, CDR1 is SGHRS and CDR2 is YFSETQ. This CDR3 region has 14 residues. Supplemented by reference TRBV5-1 and TRBJ2-7, the full variable domain reads KAGVTQTPRYLIKTRGQQVTLSCSPISGHRSVSWYQQTPGQGLQFLFEYFSETQRNKGNFPGRFSGRQFSNSRSEMNVSTLELGDSALYLCASSRDRASDEQYFGPGTRLTVT.

The chain has TRBV4-2 and TRBJ1-5, with D hard to call. Germline CDR1 LGHNA, CDR2 YNFKEQ. The CDR3 sequence is 14 residues long. V lost 1 base, J lost 7 bases, and 11 bases lay in between. The chain's CDR3 is CASSQGSGDQPQHF. In DNA, the CDR3 is TGTGCCAGCAGCCAAGGCAGCGGAGACCAGCCCCAGCATTTT.

The V call is TRBV19, the J call TRBJ1-1, with a possible D match to TRBD1 (5 bases). The CDR3 runs 13 residues. Germline V gene sequence: CDR1 LNHDA, CDR2 SQIVND (reference sequence). The V and J ends lost 2 bases and 4 bases respectively, with 8 bases between them. The CDR3 protein is CASSIRGGTEAFF. As DNA, the CDR3 is TGTGCCAGTAGTATACGGGGGGGCACTGAAGCTTTCTTT.

CDR3 sequence: CAWRVPLAGAGNEQFF. The CDR3 bases are TGTGCCTGGAGGGTTCCCCTAGCGGGAGCGGGCAATGAGCAGTTCTTC. V is TRBV30 and J is TRBJ2-1; 10 positions match TRBD2. The germline CDR1 and CDR2 sequences are GTSNPN and SVGIG (reference sequence). After removal of 3 bases from V and 6 bases from J, the junction contained 11 bases not matched to a gene. The CDR3 is 16 residues long.

The chain employs TRBV27 and TRBJ1-2, with D perhaps TRBD1 (5 bases). Germline CDR1 MNHEY, CDR2 SMNVEV (reference sequence). This CDR3 contains 11 residues. Trimming pared 4 bases from V and 7 bases from J, leaving 7 bases between. This CDR3 is CASSWGFGYTF. CDR3 nucleotides: TGTGCCAGCAGTTGGGGCTTTGGCTACACCTTC.

This clone was picked up a small number of times. J is TRBJ2-7 and V is TRBV27, with D perhaps TRBD2 (6 bases). The CDR3 totals 13 residues. Trimming stripped 6 bases from V and 2 bases from J, with 11 bases between. Germline values: CDR1 MNHEY, CDR2 SMNVEV (reference sequence). This CDR3 is CASSRDWAYEQYF. CDR3 DNA: TGTGCCAGCAGCCGGGACTGGGCCTACGAGCAGTACTTC.

J is TRBJ2-5 and V is TRBV14; D possibly corresponds to TRBD2 (5 bases). The CDR3 covers 12 residues. V was cut by 6 bases and J by 7 bases, with 12 bases left in between. Per germline, CDR1 SGHDN and CDR2 FVKESK. The CDR3 DNA sequence: TGTGCCAGCAGGGGAGAGGTTGCGACCCAGTACTTC. This codes for CASRGEVATQYF. The full variable domain, completed using reference TRBV14 and TRBJ2-5, is EAGVTQFPSHSVIEKGQTVTLRCDPISGHDNLYWYRRVMGKEIKFLLHFVKESKQDESGMPNNRFLAERTGGTYSTLKVQPAELEDSGVYFCASRGEVATQYFGPGTRLLVL.

The genes are TRBV4-1 and TRBJ1-1; tentative D call: TRBD1 (5 bases). The CDR3 has 16 residues. Germline lookup yields CDR1 MGHRA and CDR2 YSYEKL. V gave up 0 bases and J gave up 4 bases, with 15 bases separating them. Here the CDR3 DNA reads TGCGCCAGCAGCCAAGATTTCGGCAGCGGGGGCACTGAAGCTTTCTTT. This encodes CASSQDFGSGGTEAFF.

The chain carries TRBV27 and TRBJ2-1, with 10 bases that match TRBD2. This CDR3 has 14 amino acids. Germline CDR1 MNHEY, CDR2 SMNVEV (reference sequence). With 8 bases clipped from V and 9 bases from J, the junction kept 10 bases outside the gene matches. CDR3 sequence (DNA): TGTGCCAGCGGACCAGCGGGAGGGCCGCTTGAGCAGTTCTTC. Translating gives CASGPAGGPLEQFF.

The chain employs TRBV7-2 and TRBJ2-5; no firm D call. Trimming shortened V by 4 bases and J by 0 bases, and 9 bases separated the two germline ends. CDR3 length: 14 residues. Per the germline V gene, CDR1 is SGHTA and CDR2 is FQGNSA. The CDR3: CASSSKRDQETQYF. CDR3 coding DNA: TGTGCCAGCAGCTCAAAGCGAGACCAAGAGACCCAGTACTTC.

The CDR3 loop reads CSALGGDTQYF. The CDR3, as DNA: TGCAGTGCCCTCGGGGGAGATACGCAGTATTTT. V usage is TRBV20-1 and J usage is TRBJ2-3; D is perhaps TRBD2 (6 bases). Trimming took 6 bases from V and 5 from J, leaving 9 bases between them. The CDR3 totals 11 residues. Germline V lookup: CDR1 DFQATT, CDR2 SNEGSKA (reference sequence).

V and J are TRBV14 and TRBJ2-7, with 7 bases lining up with TRBD1. Germline V gene data show CDR1 as SGHDN and CDR2 as FVKESK. V lost 2 bases to trimming and J lost 0 bases; unmatched junction nucleotides: 4. The CDR3 consists of 15 residues. CDR3 sequence: CASSQWDSSSYEQYF. The CDR3 nucleotides read TGTGCCAGCAGCCAATGGGACAGCAGCTCCTACGAGCAGTACTTC.

Turning to this clone: At one end the junction does not follow the germline gene, possibly because of a read error. The chain links TRBV7-7 to TRBJ2-5, with D tentatively TRBD2 (7 bases). CDR1 is SSHAT and CDR2 is FNYEAQ in the germline V gene (reference sequence). This CDR3 has 15 amino acids. The CDR3, as DNA: TGTGCTAGCAGCTACGACCAGGGGAGGGAAGAGACCCAGTACTTC. This translates into CASSYDQGREETQYF.

J is TRBJ2-1 and V is TRBV6-4; D might be TRBD1 or TRBD2, each matching 5 bases. In germline, CDR1 is MRHNA, CDR2 SNTAGT. CDR3 length: 13 residues. Trimming cost V 5 bases and J 5 bases, with 10 bases left between them. This chain's CDR3 is CASSRDGNNEQFF. The CDR3 DNA sequence: TGTGCCAGCAGTAGGGACGGGAACAATGAGCAGTTCTTC.

The chain carries TRBV19 and TRBJ2-1; 7 nucleotides align to TRBD1. Germline CDR1 and CDR2: LNHDA and SQIVND (reference sequence). CDR3 length: 13 amino acids. Germline trimming cut 4 bases from V and 8 bases from J; bases unmatched to any gene: 5. CDR3 protein: CASSRGQFYEQFF. Here the CDR3 DNA reads TGTGCCAGTAGTAGGGGACAGTTCTATGAGCAGTTCTTC.

The chain combines TRBV5-6 with TRBJ2-3, with D perhaps given as TRBD1 or TRBD2 (6 bases each). This CDR3 region has 15 residues. Trimming shortened V by 0 bases and J by 4 bases, and 12 bases separated the two germline ends. Germline assignment: CDR1 SGHDT and CDR2 YYEEEE. DNA of the CDR3: TGTGCCAGCAGCTTGGGGGGGGCCCCCCCAGATACGCAGTATTTT. This gives the protein CASSLGGAPPDTQYF.

The genes are TRBV15 and TRBJ1-2; 7 nucleotides match TRBD1. The CDR3 contains 15 residues. V lost 0 bases, J lost 7 bases, and 8 bases stayed unmatched. The germline V gene has CDR1 LNHNV and CDR2 YYDKDF (reference sequence). DNA of the CDR3: TGTGCCACCAGCAGAGACAGGGGGAATTGGGGTGGCTACACCTTC. Protein: CATSRDRGNWGGYTF.